This TCR beta chain was documented in a study of T cell responses to AZD1222 COVID-19 vaccine. General study findings and limits: Among the donors, most were white British and more were female, and clonal diversity was possibly underestimated.

The method was immunoSEQ multiplex PCR; TCRdb's version includes in-frame clones alone and lacks a portion of them. The top ten clones hold about 9% of a sample with more than 150,000 clones, 90% to 95% of them seen once. This clone occurred once. What it recognizes is unknown. Germline V gene lookup returns CDR1 LGHDT and CDR2 YNNKEL (reference sequence). With V trimmed by 5 bases and J by 3 bases, 3 bases remained unmatched. The CDR3 spans 14 residues. J is TRBJ2-7 and V is TRBV3-1 (or the pseudogene TRBV3-2); 11 bases align to TRBD2. The sequencing here drew on peripheral blood, taken on day 0 of AZD1222 vaccination. This TCR came from an adult in good health. CDR3 coding DNA: TGTGCCAGCAGCAGGCTAGCGGGAGGCTACGAGCAGTACTTC. Its translation: CASSRLAGGYEQYF.